The 22 T cell receptor beta chains below all came from one sample that was sequenced in a study of shared clonotypes between healthy human individuals. The naive CD8 subset, CD45RO-negative cells positively selected for CCR7, excluded terminally differentiated effector memory CD45RA+ cells. Profiling relied on immunoSEQ multiplex PCR, and the TCRdb table lists in-frame clones only, not all of them. The sample lists around 610,000 clones; about 96% were seen once. Sequenced: naive CD8+ T cells sorted from blood. Receptors originate from a woman aged 25 to 45 in good health.

The J gene is TRBJ2-1, the V gene TRBV9; tentatively, D is TRBD2 (5 bases). The CDR3 is 15 residues long. V was trimmed by 0 bases and J by 7 bases, leaving 14 bases between them. Germline V CDR1 and CDR2: SGDLS, YYNGEE. DNA of the CDR3: TGTGCCAGCAGCGTAGCGGGAACGTTAACAAATGAGCAGTTCTTC. Translating it yields CASSVAGTLTNEQFF.

V gene TRBV2 combines with J gene TRBJ1-6; D perhaps matches TRBD1 (5 bases). The CDR3 is 14 residues long. Trimming cost V 2 bases and J 10 bases, with 12 bases left between them. Germline CDR1 and CDR2: SNHLY and FYNNEI. CDR3 loop: CASSEPPGDSPLHF. The CDR3 bases are TGTGCCAGCAGTGAACCGCCGGGGGACTCACCCCTCCACTTT.

V is TRBV5-4 and J is TRBJ2-7; D possibly corresponds to TRBD2 (6 bases). Trimming shortened V by 4 bases and J by 4 bases, and 15 bases separated the two germline ends. The CDR3 is 14 amino acids. CDR1 SGHNT and CDR2 YYREEE come from the germline V gene (reference sequence). CDR3 region: CASSTRSGDYEQYF. The CDR3 DNA reads TGTGCCAGCAGCACGAGATCGGGGGATTACGAGCAGTACTTC.

The gene calls are TRBV28 and TRBJ2-7; tentatively, D is TRBD2 (5 bases). V lost 7 bases, J lost 7 bases, and 20 bases lay in between. The germline gives CDR1 MDHEN, CDR2 SYDVKM. The CDR3 has 14 residues. The CDR3 DNA sequence: TGTGCCAGCACCCCCAGTGTGGGGTCGGGGGAGCAGTACTTC. Its protein product is CASTPSVGSGEQYF.

This clone showed up just once. This sequence joins TRBV12-5 and TRBJ2-1; the D is unclear. The CDR3 has 17 amino acids. V lost 2 bases, J lost 0 bases, and 14 bases lay in between. Germline assignment: CDR1 LGHNT and CDR2 FRNRAP. The CDR3 sequence is CASGLLEGISSYNEQFF. The CDR3 nucleotides are TGTGCTAGTGGTTTGTTGGAAGGGATCTCCTCCTACAATGAGCAGTTCTTC.

The chain employs TRBV7-8 and TRBJ2-1, with 8 nucleotides matching TRBD2. This CDR3 has 14 residues. In germline, CDR1 is SGHVS, CDR2 FQNEAQ. V lost 8 bases, J lost 7 bases, and 10 bases stayed unmatched. CDR3 nucleotide sequence: TGTGCCAGCGCGGGTCTCAGCGGGAGTAATGAGCAGTTCTTC. Its translation: CASAGLSGSNEQFF.

The V call is TRBV28, the J call TRBJ1-5; 7 bases align to TRBD1. The CDR3 is 14 residues long. CDR1 and CDR2 (germline): MDHEN, SYDVKM. The J segment lost 7 bases and the V segment lost 6 bases, leaving 9 bases of the junction unmatched. The CDR3 DNA reads as TGTGCCAGCAGACTTTACCAGGGGGACCAGCCCCAGCATTTT. Protein sequence: CASRLYQGDQPQHF.

The CDR3 DNA reads as TGTGCCAGCAACGATAGCGGGAGGAGAGAGACCCAGTACTTC. The encoded protein is CASNDSGRRETQYF. V and J are TRBV6-9 and TRBJ2-5; 10 bases agree with TRBD2. With V trimmed by 7 bases and J by 4 bases, 6 bases remained unmatched. This CDR3 is 14 amino acids long. The V gene's germline CDR1 is MNHGY and CDR2 SVAAGI.

About this clone itself: This sample also contains other DNA sequences that code for the same CDR3. The chain uses TRBV6-5 and TRBJ1-1; possible D gene TRBD1, 5 bases. Between the trimmed V and J ends, which lost 2 bases and 1 base, there was a span of 5 bases. The CDR3 runs to 13 residues. Germline V lookup: CDR1 MNHEY, CDR2 SVGAGI. CDR3 sequence (DNA): TGTGCCAGCAGTTACAGGGGGAACACTGAAGCTTTCTTT. Protein sequence: CASSYRGNTEAFF.

The V gene is TRBV4-1, the J gene TRBJ1-1, with D possibly matching TRBD1 (5 bases). The germline CDR1 and CDR2 sequences are MGHRA and YSYEKL. V gave up 2 bases and J gave up 2 bases, with 12 bases separating them. The CDR3 loop spans 15 amino acids. The CDR3 sequence is CASSQTTGLNTEAFF. The CDR3 DNA reads as TGCGCCAGCAGCCAAACCACAGGCCTTAACACTGAAGCTTTCTTT.

J is TRBJ2-1 and V is TRBV13, with D maybe TRBD1 (5 bases). The germline CDR1 and CDR2 sequences are PRHDT and FYEKMQ (reference sequence). V lost 5 bases to trimming and J lost 2 bases, with 13 bases between them. CDR3 length: 15 amino acids. CDR3 sequence: CASSPWGGPYNEQFF. The CDR3 DNA is TGTGCCAGCAGCCCCTGGGGCGGCCCCTACAATGAGCAGTTCTTC.

The rearrangement links TRBV4-1 to TRBJ2-5, with D possibly being TRBD1 or TRBD2 (6 bases each). TRBJ2-7 matches the DNA end more closely, so the J call is doubtful. CDR1 and CDR2 from the germline V gene are MGHRA and YSYEKL. CDR3 size: 15 residues. Here the CDR3 reads CASSQDRGLGYEQYF. The CDR3 DNA sequence: TGCGCCAGCAGCCAAGATCGGGGGCTAGGGTACGAGCAGTACTTC.

V is TRBV7-7 and J is TRBJ2-6; D remains unclear. Trimming left V 4 bases short and J 5 bases short, with 18 bases between. Germline loops: CDR1 SSHAT, CDR2 FNYEAQ (reference sequence). This CDR3 is built from 17 residues. This CDR3 is CASSYRRPQSRANVLTF. The CDR3 DNA is TGTGCCAGCAGCTACCGCAGGCCACAAAGTCGGGCCAACGTCCTGACTTTC.

This chain links TRBV27 with TRBJ1-6, with 8 bases aligning to TRBD1. Germline values: CDR1 MNHEY, CDR2 SMNVEV (reference sequence). J was trimmed by 9 bases and V by 3 bases; bases with no gene match: 4. This CDR3 region has 14 residues. The chain's CDR3 is CASSLVRGPSPLHF. DNA for the CDR3: TGTGCCAGCAGTTTGGTCAGGGGGCCTTCACCCCTCCACTTT.

V and J are TRBV6-1 and TRBJ2-3, with D maybe TRBD2 (5 bases). Trimming cost V 6 bases and J 2 bases, with 12 bases left between them. The CDR3 consists of 14 residues. CDR1 and CDR2 from the germline V gene are MNHNS and SASEGT. Written as DNA, the CDR3 is TGTGCCAGCAGGGACTGGGTTACCACAGATACGCAGTATTTT. Protein sequence: CASRDWVTTDTQYF.

The chain carries TRBV19 and TRBJ2-7; the match to TRBD1 covers 7 bases. This CDR3 is 15 amino acids long. J was trimmed by 2 bases and V by 3 bases; bases with no gene match: 7. Germline values: CDR1 LNHDA, CDR2 SQIVND (reference sequence). CDR3 residues: CASSIGTGATYEQYF. The CDR3 DNA follows: TGTGCCAGTAGTATTGGTACAGGGGCCACCTACGAGCAGTACTTC.

The chain employs TRBV13 and TRBJ1-1; D gene uncertain. There are 14 residues in the CDR3. V was cut by 1 base and J by 8 bases, with 14 bases left in between. The germline gives CDR1 PRHDT, CDR2 FYEKMQ (reference sequence). CDR3 region: CASSLAASSSEAFF. CDR3 in DNA: TGTGCCAGCAGCTTAGCGGCTTCAAGCTCCGAAGCTTTCTTT.

The rearrangement links TRBV5-4 to TRBJ2-7; possibly TRBD1 or TRBD2 for D (5 bases each). CDR1 is SGHNT and CDR2 is YYREEE in the germline V gene (reference sequence). The CDR3 has 13 amino acids. V was cut by 5 bases and J by 0 bases, with 9 bases left in between. The CDR3 protein is CASRLDSSYEQYF. In DNA form, the CDR3 reads TGTGCCAGCAGACTAGACAGCTCCTACGAGCAGTACTTC.

The chain joins TRBV11-1 to TRBJ2-7; tentatively, D is TRBD2 (5 bases). This CDR3 is 16 amino acids long. The V gene lost 5 bases and the J gene lost 2 bases, with 19 bases spanning the gap. Germline CDR1 and CDR2: SGHAT and FQDESV (reference sequence). Written as DNA, the CDR3 is TGTGCCAGCAGCCCTAATCCGGGAATCGCGCCCTACGAGCAGTACTTC. Its translation is CASSPNPGIAPYEQYF.

J is TRBJ2-2 and V is TRBV5-1; TRBD1 aligns across 7 bases. The CDR3 has 16 residues. With V trimmed by 4 bases and J by 3 bases, 9 bases remained unmatched. Germline V gene lookup returns CDR1 SGHRS and CDR2 YFSETQ. The CDR3 loop is CASSPRQGTDTGELFF. CDR3 DNA: TGCGCCAGCAGCCCTAGACAGGGAACGGACACCGGGGAGCTGTTTTTT.

The chain recombines TRBV10-2 with TRBJ1-2, with 10 bases identical to TRBD1. The germline CDR1 and CDR2 sequences are WSHSY and SAAADI. This CDR3 is 17 amino acids long. Unmatched junction bases numbered 13, after V lost 7 bases and J lost 2 bases. The CDR3 region is CASTPSWDRGPNYGYTF. The CDR3 coding sequence is TGCGCCAGCACCCCTTCTTGGGACAGGGGCCCAAACTATGGCTACACCTTC.

V and J are TRBV28 and TRBJ2-7, with D possibly matching TRBD2 (6 bases). The CDR3 is 14 residues long. Germline CDR1 reads MDHEN; CDR2 reads SYDVKM. V dropped 3 bases and J dropped 0 bases, with 9 bases sitting between them. CDR3 nucleotides: TGTGCCAGCAGTTTTGGAGGGGACTCCTACGAGCAGTACTTC. Translation gives CASSFGGDSYEQYF.